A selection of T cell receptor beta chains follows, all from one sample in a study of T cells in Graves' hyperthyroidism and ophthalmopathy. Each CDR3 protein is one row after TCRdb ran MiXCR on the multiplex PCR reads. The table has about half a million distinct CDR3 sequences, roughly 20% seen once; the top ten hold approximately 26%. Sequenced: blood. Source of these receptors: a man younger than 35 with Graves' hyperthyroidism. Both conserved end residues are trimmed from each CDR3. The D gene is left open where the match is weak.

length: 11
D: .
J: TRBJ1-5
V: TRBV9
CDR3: ASSPSVNQPQH

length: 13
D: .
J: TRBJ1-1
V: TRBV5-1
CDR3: ASSTSQGWDTEAF

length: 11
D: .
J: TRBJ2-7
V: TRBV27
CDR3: ASSFAGSYEQY

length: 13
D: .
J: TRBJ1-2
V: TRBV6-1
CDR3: ASSEGRRTNYGYT

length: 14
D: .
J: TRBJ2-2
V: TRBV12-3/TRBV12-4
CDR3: ASSLSGNANTGELF

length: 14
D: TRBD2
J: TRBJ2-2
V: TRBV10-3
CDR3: AIRQPGLAGSGELF

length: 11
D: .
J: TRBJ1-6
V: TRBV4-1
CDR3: ASSQDLGSPLH

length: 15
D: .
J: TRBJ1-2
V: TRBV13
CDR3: ASTPLTVNLGGYGYT

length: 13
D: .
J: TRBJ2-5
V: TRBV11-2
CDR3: ASSPLRASRETQY

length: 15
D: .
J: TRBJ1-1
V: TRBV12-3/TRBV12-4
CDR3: ASSPWGTALKNTEAF

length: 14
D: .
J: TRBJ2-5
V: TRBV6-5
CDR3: ASSSTRDWYQETQY

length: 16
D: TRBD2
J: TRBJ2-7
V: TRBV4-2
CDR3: ASSQDPLTSGGAGEQY

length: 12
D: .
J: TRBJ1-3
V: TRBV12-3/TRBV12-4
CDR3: ASSPGYSGNTIY

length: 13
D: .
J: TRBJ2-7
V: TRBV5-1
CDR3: ASSPFGGGIHEQY

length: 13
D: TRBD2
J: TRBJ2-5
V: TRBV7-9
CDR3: ASSSASGGEETQY

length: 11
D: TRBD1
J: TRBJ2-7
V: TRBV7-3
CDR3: ASSRQGFDEQY

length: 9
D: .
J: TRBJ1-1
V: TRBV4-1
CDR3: ASRLNTEAC

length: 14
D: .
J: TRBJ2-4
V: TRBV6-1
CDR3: ASSEEDGGAKNIKY

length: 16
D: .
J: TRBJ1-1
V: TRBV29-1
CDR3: SVEGGGAPGMMQTEAF

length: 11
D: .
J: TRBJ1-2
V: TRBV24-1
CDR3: ATSDSQYYGYT

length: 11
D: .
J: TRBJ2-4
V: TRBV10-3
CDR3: AISGDRENIQY

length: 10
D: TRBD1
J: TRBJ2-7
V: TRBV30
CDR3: AFPGGSGEQY

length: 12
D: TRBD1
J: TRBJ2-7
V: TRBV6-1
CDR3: ASRQGQGNYEQY

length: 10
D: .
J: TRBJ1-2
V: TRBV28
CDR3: ASWDRFYGYT

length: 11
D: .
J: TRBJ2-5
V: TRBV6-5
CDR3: ASSYWGGQTQY

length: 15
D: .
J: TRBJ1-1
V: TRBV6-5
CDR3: ASSWAPFPGLNTEAF

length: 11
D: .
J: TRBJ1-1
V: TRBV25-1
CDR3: ASRVASNTEAF

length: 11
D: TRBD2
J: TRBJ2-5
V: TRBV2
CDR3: ASSAGAQETQY

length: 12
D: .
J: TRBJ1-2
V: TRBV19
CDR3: ASNPTGVGYGYT

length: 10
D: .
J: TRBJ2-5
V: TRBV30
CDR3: AWNGALLTQY

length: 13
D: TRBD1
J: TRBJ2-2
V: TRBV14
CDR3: ASRTGSGDTGELF

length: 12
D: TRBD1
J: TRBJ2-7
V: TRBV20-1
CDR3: SARAEDRTYEQY

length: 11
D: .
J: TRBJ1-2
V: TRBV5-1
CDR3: ASSLVSGDGYT

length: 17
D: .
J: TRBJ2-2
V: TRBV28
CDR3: ASSLKGRWGAEWTGELF

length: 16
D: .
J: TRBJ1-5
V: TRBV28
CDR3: ASRSLGGGGYSNQPQH

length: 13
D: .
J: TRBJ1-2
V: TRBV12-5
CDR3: ASGLVQGGENGYT

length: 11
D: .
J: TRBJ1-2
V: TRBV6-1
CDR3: ASSEAETRGYT

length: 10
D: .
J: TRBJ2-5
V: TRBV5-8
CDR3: ASSWTQETQY

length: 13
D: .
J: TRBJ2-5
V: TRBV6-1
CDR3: ASSRGGQAWETQY

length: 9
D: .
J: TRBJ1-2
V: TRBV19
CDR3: ASTAGDGYT

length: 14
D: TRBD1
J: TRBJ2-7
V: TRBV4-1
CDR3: ASTLSPGTGSYEQY

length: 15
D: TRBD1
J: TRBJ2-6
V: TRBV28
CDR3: ASSPGTVARGANVLT

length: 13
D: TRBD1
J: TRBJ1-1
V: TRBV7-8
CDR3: ASSADRVGNTEAF

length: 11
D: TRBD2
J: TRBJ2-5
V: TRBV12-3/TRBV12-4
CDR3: ASSPSGEETQY

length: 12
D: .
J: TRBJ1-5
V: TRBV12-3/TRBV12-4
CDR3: ASSLGGGRQPQH

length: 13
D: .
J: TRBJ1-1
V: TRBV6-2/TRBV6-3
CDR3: ASSYWDASPLPAF

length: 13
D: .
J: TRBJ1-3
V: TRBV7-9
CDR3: ASTSPGASGNTIY

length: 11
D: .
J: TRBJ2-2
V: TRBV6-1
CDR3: ASHREHTGELF

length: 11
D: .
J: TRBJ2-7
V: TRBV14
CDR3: ASSQLWGHEQY

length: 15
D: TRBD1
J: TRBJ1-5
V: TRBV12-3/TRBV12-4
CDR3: ASSPNRDSYSNQPQH

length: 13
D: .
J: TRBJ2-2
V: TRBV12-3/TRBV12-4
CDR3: ASRSVGVRHGELF

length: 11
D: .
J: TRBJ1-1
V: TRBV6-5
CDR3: ASSSALRTEAF

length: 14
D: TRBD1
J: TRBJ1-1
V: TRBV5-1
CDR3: ASSSPTGQGDTEAF